These 27 T cell receptor beta chains were sequenced from one sample in a study of CD8 T cells in Susac syndrome. RNA was extracted with the RNeasy kit, and a quantity of about 0.45 to 1 ug was reverse transcribed using random hexamers. MiXCR, run by TCRdb on the immunoSEQ multiplex PCR reads, gives a single entry per CDR3 protein. The table shows about 300,000 distinct CDR3 sequences, with about 91% occurring only once. Sequencing used CD8+ T cells from PBMCs. The receptors originated from a human donor with multiple sclerosis.

The chain joins TRBV12-3 or TRBV12-4 to TRBJ2-1; a possible D gene is TRBD1 (5 bases). Trimming cost V 7 bases and J 5 bases, with 21 bases left between them. This CDR3 is 16 amino acids long. As DNA, the CDR3 is TGTGCCAGCACCCAGCAGGGTCCTCTTAACGACAATGAGCAGTTCTTC. It specifies CASTQQGPLNDNEQFF.

The V gene is TRBV9, the J gene TRBJ2-5, with TRBD2 matching 9 bases. The length of the CDR3 is 16 residues. V shed 4 bases, J shed 4 bases, and the junction held 11 bases outside the gene matches. CDR1 is SGDLS, CDR2 YYNGEE, per germline. CDR3 in amino acids: CASSHPWREGPETQYF. The CDR3, as DNA: TGTGCCAGCAGCCACCCTTGGCGGGAGGGCCCAGAGACCCAGTACTTC.

V and J are TRBV28 and TRBJ1-3; D call uncertain. V lost 7 bases, J lost 0 bases, and 16 bases lay in between. This CDR3 comprises 16 residues. Germline loops: CDR1 MDHEN, CDR2 SYDVKM. The CDR3 DNA reads as TGTGCCAGCACCCGCCTGGGGTCCGTCTCTGGAAACACCATATATTTT. Amino acids: CASTRLGSVSGNTIYF.

This sequence joins TRBV28 and TRBJ1-2; maybe TRBD1 (6 bases). The V gene's germline CDR1 is MDHEN and CDR2 SYDVKM. The CDR3 spans 14 residues. The V and J ends lost 6 bases and 4 bases respectively, with 15 bases between them. This CDR3 is CASRFLGTSYGYTF. In DNA form, the CDR3 reads TGTGCCAGCAGATTCTTAGGGACAAGCTATGGCTACACCTTC.

This clonotype has only one observation. V and J are TRBV6-1 and TRBJ2-5; 12 bases map to TRBD2. The CDR3 runs to 14 residues. The V segment lost 6 bases and the J segment 5 bases; nucleotides outside the gene matches: 4. Germline CDR1 MNHNS, CDR2 SASEGT. CDR3 region: CASRMTSGSETQYF. In nucleotides, the CDR3 is TGTGCCAGCAGAATGACTAGCGGGAGTGAGACCCAGTACTTC.

J is TRBJ2-6 and V is TRBV6-2 or TRBV6-3, with D possibly TRBD1 on 5 matching bases. The CDR3 covers 16 residues. V lost 4 bases, J lost 0 bases, and 10 bases lay in between. Germline V lookup: CDR1 MNHEY, CDR2 SVGEGT. The CDR3 reads CASSSRQFSGANVLTF. CDR3 coding DNA: TGTGCCAGCAGTTCCCGACAGTTCTCTGGGGCCAACGTCCTGACTTTC.

The V call is TRBV21-1, the J call TRBJ2-7; TRBD1, the table's D call, was not compared with the DNA. TRBV21-1 is a documented pseudogene. The CDR3 extends over 16 amino acids. CDR3 in DNA: TGTGCCAGCAGCAAAGGGGGGGACGGGGTCTCCTACGAGCAGTACTTC. It translates to CASSKGGDGVSYEQYF.

The V gene is TRBV5-4, the J gene TRBJ2-5; 13 nucleotides agree with TRBD2. The CDR3 covers 16 residues. V dropped 10 bases and J dropped 1; count of bases not matched to a gene: 10. Per the germline V gene, CDR1 is SGHNT and CDR2 is YYREEE (reference sequence). CDR3 nucleotide sequence: TGTGCCCTGGGAGGACTAGCGGGGGAGGGCCAAGAGACCCAGTACTTC. Translation gives CALGGLAGEGQETQYF. The entire variable domain, with the rest obtained from reference TRBV5-4 and TRBJ2-5, is as follows: ETGVTQSPTHLIKTRGQQVTLRCSSQSGHNTVSWYQQALGQGPQFIFQYYREEENGRGNFPPRFSGLQFPNYSSELNVNALELDDSALYLCALGGLAGEGQETQYFGPGTRLLVL.

This chain links TRBV27 with TRBJ2-3; TRBD1 aligns across 9 bases. This CDR3 contains 13 residues. Germline V gene sequence: CDR1 MNHEY, CDR2 SMNVEV (reference sequence). The V and J ends lost 6 bases and 6 bases, in that order; junction bases with no gene match: 4. The CDR3 nucleotides read TGTGCCAGCAGCGTGACAGGGGGTGATACGCAGTATTTT. Encoded protein: CASSVTGGDTQYF.

CDR3 DNA sequence: TGTGCCAGCAGTACCTCGGGACAGGGTCTGGAAGAGACCCAGTACTTC. Its protein product is CASSTSGQGLEETQYF. V gene TRBV28 combines with J gene TRBJ2-5; TRBD1 aligns across 9 bases. The CDR3 covers 16 residues. J was trimmed by 3 bases and V by 5 bases; bases with no gene match: 10. Germline V CDR1 and CDR2: MDHEN, SYDVKM.

The chain recombines TRBV5-1 with TRBJ2-1; tentatively, D is TRBD2 (6 bases). The CDR3 spans 16 residues. Trimming took 4 bases from V and 1 from J, leaving 15 bases between them. CDR1 SGHRS and CDR2 YFSETQ come from the germline V gene. CDR3 bases: TGCGCCAGCAGCCCGGGTGCGGGGCGGTCCTACAATGAGCAGTTCTTC. Translation: CASSPGAGRSYNEQFF.

This clonotype was seen only once. V and J are TRBV7-9 and TRBJ2-5; TRBD2 matches at 15 bases. The V segment lost 4 bases and the J segment 5 bases; nucleotides outside the gene matches: 14. Germline CDR1 reads SEHNR; CDR2 reads FQNEAQ (reference sequence). The CDR3 extends over 19 amino acids. Written as DNA, the CDR3 is TGTGCCAGCAGCTCCACCGCCGGACTAGCGGGGGGGCCGGGGGAGACCCAGTACTTC. It yields the protein CASSSTAGLAGGPGETQYF.

The chain carries TRBV20-1 and TRBJ1-1; TRBD1 is a possible D gene (5 bases). Trimming removed 3 bases at V and 5 bases at J, with 16 bases between. The germline gives CDR1 DFQATT, CDR2 SNEGSKA (reference sequence). This CDR3 is 14 amino acids long. CDR3 loop: CSASRGVRGTEAFF. The CDR3 bases are TGCAGTGCTAGTCGAGGGGTGAGGGGTACTGAAGCTTTCTTT.

The chain joins TRBV29-1 to TRBJ2-1; 7 nucleotides line up with TRBD1. V gave up 4 bases and J gave up 9 bases; unmatched junction bases: 18. The CDR3 spans 16 residues. CDR1 and CDR2 from the germline V gene are SQVTM and ANQGSEA. The CDR3 is CSVAGPQDRLLTEQFF. CDR3 sequence (DNA): TGCAGCGTTGCCGGACCCCAGGACAGGCTCCTCACTGAGCAGTTCTTC.

The chain links TRBV20-1 to TRBJ2-7, with 12 nucleotides matching TRBD2. Germline-derived CDR1 and CDR2 are DFQATT and SNEGSKA (reference sequence). Trimming cost V 0 bases and J 1 base; bases outside gene matches: 4. The CDR3 runs to 16 residues. The CDR3 region has the DNA TGCAGTGCTAGAGACAGACTAGCGGGAGAATCCTACGAGCAGTACTTC. Protein: CSARDRLAGESYEQYF.

This clonotype was recorded a few times. The chain employs TRBV6-2 or TRBV6-3 and TRBJ2-7; D might be TRBD1 or TRBD2, each matching 5 bases. The length of the CDR3 is 14 residues. The germline V gene encodes CDR1 MNHEY and CDR2 SVGEGT. The germline V and J ends were trimmed by 4 bases and 3 bases, with 13 bases remaining between them. The CDR3 nucleotides are TGTGCCAGCAGTTGGACACTGGAGGACTACGAGCAGTACTTC. Translated: CASSWTLEDYEQYF.

This clonotype came up once. The V call is TRBV7-8, the J call TRBJ2-1, with a tentative D call TRBD1 (7 bases). Trimming cost V 6 bases and J 0 bases, with 15 bases left between them. The CDR3 length is 16 residues. CDR1 is SGHVS, CDR2 FQNEAQ, per germline. The DNA of the CDR3 is TGTGCCAGCAGTCTATGGGGGGACAGCTCCTACAATGAGCAGTTCTTC. This sequence encodes CASSLWGDSSYNEQFF.

The chain recombines TRBV6-2 or TRBV6-3 with TRBJ2-7; the D is unclear. Looked up from germline, CDR1 is MNHEY and CDR2 is SVGEGT. Trimming took off 6 bases at V and 2 bases at J, with 17 bases between the two ends. The CDR3 is 15 residues long. The CDR3 loop is CASSPSSWPPYEQYF. As DNA, the CDR3 is TGTGCCAGCAGCCCCAGTAGCTGGCCCCCCTACGAGCAGTACTTC.

CDR3 coding DNA: TGTGCCAGCAACCTGGACAGGGATCGGTACAATGAGCAGTTCTTC. Translating gives CASNLDRDRYNEQFF. This chain uses TRBV28 with TRBJ2-1, with 8 bases lining up with TRBD1. Germline V gene data show CDR1 as MDHEN and CDR2 as SYDVKM. This CDR3 comprises 15 residues. The V segment lost 7 bases and the J segment 4 bases; nucleotides outside the gene matches: 9.

The rearrangement joins TRBV6-1 to TRBJ1-3, with D unclear. From germline, CDR1 is MNHNS and CDR2 SASEGT. The V gene lost 5 bases and the J gene lost 2 bases, with 16 bases spanning the gap. CDR3 size: 16 residues. The CDR3 region is CASSPKFGVTGNTIYF. As DNA, the CDR3 is TGTGCCAGCAGTCCCAAGTTTGGTGTCACTGGAAACACCATATATTTT.

The sample holds one count of this clonotype. J is TRBJ1-2 and V is TRBV5-4, with a tentative D call TRBD1 (5 bases). The germline V and J ends were trimmed by 5 bases and 4 bases, with 18 bases remaining between them. The CDR3 totals 15 residues. Germline V CDR1 and CDR2: SGHNT, YYREEE (reference sequence). The CDR3 loop reads CASREWGSALYGYTF. CDR3 in DNA: TGTGCCAGCAGAGAATGGGGGAGCGCGCTCTATGGCTACACCTTC. Based on the CDR3 plus reference TRBV5-4 and TRBJ1-2, the full variable domain is ETGVTQSPTHLIKTRGQQVTLRCSSQSGHNTVSWYQQALGQGPQFIFQYYREEENGRGNFPPRFSGLQFPNYSSELNVNALELDDSALYLCASREWGSALYGYTFGSGTRLTVV.

The CDR3: CASSVTWTGNIQYF. Here the CDR3 DNA reads TGTGCCAGCAGCGTTACCTGGACTGGAAACATTCAGTACTTC. The V and J genes are TRBV5-5 and TRBJ2-4, with D possibly TRBD2 on 5 matching bases. Trimming pared 4 bases from V and 6 bases from J, leaving 14 bases between. The CDR3 totals 14 residues. CDR1 and CDR2 from the germline V gene are SGHKS and YYEKEE (reference sequence).

This chain uses TRBV4-3 with TRBJ2-3, with unresolved D. The CDR3 covers 15 residues. CDR1 is LGHNA, CDR2 YSLEER, per germline. V lost 1 base to trimming and J lost 2 bases, with 10 bases between them. CDR3 sequence reads: CASSQAYGITDTQYF. The CDR3 bases are TGCGCCAGCAGCCAAGCATATGGGATCACAGATACGCAGTATTTT.

The chain combines TRBV6-1 with TRBJ2-5, with 9 nucleotides matching TRBD1. CDR3 length equals 16 residues. Trimming removed 2 bases from V and 4 bases from J; junction bases left unmatched: 8. Germline V lookup: CDR1 MNHNS, CDR2 SASEGT. CDR3 sequence: CASSEWGQGAGETQYF. The CDR3 DNA follows: TGTGCCAGCAGTGAATGGGGACAGGGCGCCGGAGAGACCCAGTACTTC.

This sequence joins TRBV9 and TRBJ2-7; D possibly corresponds to TRBD2 (5 bases). CDR3 size: 17 residues. V was cut by 0 bases and J by 0 bases, with 16 bases left in between. CDR1 SGDLS and CDR2 YYNGEE come from the germline V gene. CDR3 amino acids: CASSVGENRASSYEQYF. The CDR3 DNA follows: TGTGCCAGCAGCGTAGGGGAGAACAGAGCGAGCTCCTACGAGCAGTACTTC.

The CDR3 region has the DNA TGTGCCTGGAGTCCCCTGAGGGGTTGGAGTAGTGGCTACACCTTC. It encodes CAWSPLRGWSSGYTF. The chain uses TRBV30 and TRBJ1-2, with D perhaps TRBD1 (5 bases). This CDR3 has 15 amino acids. Per the germline V gene, CDR1 is GTSNPN and CDR2 is SVGIG (reference sequence). V lost 2 bases to trimming and J lost 7 bases, with 20 bases between them.

The chain joins TRBV6-6 to TRBJ1-1; the D is unclear. The germline gives CDR1 MNHNY, CDR2 SVGAGI (reference sequence). The CDR3 sequence is 14 residues long. Trimming took off 2 bases at V and 1 base at J, with 8 bases between the two ends. CDR3 DNA sequence: TGTGCCAGCAGTTACCCAAGGGAGAACACTGAAGCTTTCTTT. It is translated as CASSYPRENTEAFF.